The 30 T cell receptor beta chains below were found in one sample sequenced in a study of blood T cells in healthy people across ages (dated by TCRdb to between 2014 and 2016). Libraries were built with 5' RACE. The sequencer listed for this sample is Illumina HiSeq 2500. A second PCR of 7 to 11 cycles was performed with a sample-barcoded 5' primer and a J-beta primer mix. Starting from the raw public reads, TCRdb applied fastp trimming at Q25, assembled clones with MiXCR and retained in-frame beta chains. Each CDR3 protein appears once, grouped with its most common genes and DNA. This sample comprises about 640,000 distinct CDR3 sequences, roughly 53% of them detected only once. About two fifths of the sample is held by the ten biggest clonotypes. Material for sequencing was blood. These receptors were taken from a man aged 60 to 75 in good health.

The chain recombines TRBV20-1 with TRBJ1-4, with TRBD1 matching over 7 bases. Germline V lookup: CDR1 DFQATT, CDR2 SNEGSKA (reference sequence). The V and J ends lost 2 bases and 8 bases, in that order; junction bases with no gene match: 14. This CDR3 region has 16 residues. The CDR3 sequence: CSARPLRGLPREKLFF. CDR3 DNA sequence: TGCAGTGCTAGACCCCTAAGGGGGCTACCAAGGGAAAAACTGTTTTTT.

The V call is TRBV5-6, the J call TRBJ1-2, with 7 bases matching TRBD1. The J segment lost 3 bases and the V segment lost 3 bases, leaving 8 bases of the junction unmatched. CDR1 and CDR2 from the germline V gene are SGHDT and YYEEEE. The CDR3 loop spans 15 amino acids. CDR3 DNA: TGTGCCAGCAGCTACAGGGGACTGCTTGACTATGGCTACACCTTC. It is translated as CASSYRGLLDYGYTF.

This clonotype was detected a few times. The chain carries TRBV20-1 and TRBJ2-5; a possible D gene is TRBD2 (5 bases). Trimming cost V 5 bases and J 1 base, with 11 bases left between them. The CDR3 covers 13 residues. The germline V gene has CDR1 DFQATT and CDR2 SNEGSKA (reference sequence). CDR3 loop: CSAYASGQETQYF. The DNA for the CDR3 is TGCAGTGCTTATGCCAGCGGCCAAGAGACCCAGTACTTC.

J is TRBJ2-7 and V is TRBV3-1; 9 bases align to TRBD2. Per the germline V gene, CDR1 is LGHDT and CDR2 is YNNKEL (reference sequence). The V gene end was trimmed by 4 bases and the J gene end by 2 bases; junction bases not matched to a gene: 6. This CDR3 comprises 15 residues. The CDR3 DNA reads as TGTGCCAGCAGCCCCGGGCTAGCGGGACCCTACGAGCAGTACTTC. This sequence encodes CASSPGLAGPYEQYF.

The rearrangement joins TRBV5-5 to TRBJ2-1, with a tentative D call TRBD2 (5 bases). Germline V gives CDR1 SGHKS, CDR2 YYEKEE (reference sequence). The CDR3 has 15 residues. Deletions cut 0 bases from V and 4 bases from J, with 11 bases between. CDR3 sequence (DNA): TGTGCCAGCAGCTTGGCCGAGGAGGCTTACAATGAGCAGTTCTTC. Its translation is CASSLAEEAYNEQFF.

This clonotype was seen more than once but under ten times. The chain carries TRBV21-1 and TRBJ2-7; TRBD1 reflects the table's D call only, with no check against the DNA. TRBV21-1 is a recognized pseudogene. This CDR3 has 17 residues. The CDR3 here is CASSNGRTGATSYEQYF. Here the CDR3 DNA reads TGTGCCAGCAGCAATGGGAGGACAGGGGCTACCTCCTACGAGCAGTACTTC.

This clonotype has only a few counts. This sequence joins TRBV7-9 and TRBJ1-1; the D gene is possibly TRBD1 (6 bases). The CDR3 is made up of 14 amino acids. The germline V and J ends were trimmed by 7 bases and 3 bases, with 15 bases remaining between them. Germline V gene data show CDR1 as SEHNR and CDR2 as FQNEAQ (reference sequence). CDR3 DNA sequence: TGTGCCAGCAACCCGGGGGGCTTCGACACTGAAGCTTTCTTT. Translating gives CASNPGGFDTEAFF.

The J gene is TRBJ2-3, the V gene TRBV7-9, with a tentative D call TRBD2 (5 bases). The CDR3 covers 13 residues. The V end lost 6 bases, the J end lost 4 bases, and 11 bases lay between the germline ends. CDR1 is SEHNR and CDR2 is FQNEAQ in the germline V gene (reference sequence). The CDR3 DNA reads TGTGCCAGCAGTGGCGAAGCGGCAGATACGCAGTATTTT. Protein: CASSGEAADTQYF.

The chain is built from TRBV9 and TRBJ2-3, with TRBD2 matching over 8 bases. This CDR3 is built from 14 residues. V lost 4 bases to trimming and J lost 8 bases; unmatched junction nucleotides: 9. CDR1 and CDR2 (germline): SGDLS, YYNGEE. CDR3 nucleotide sequence: TGTGCCAGCAGCCCTCGGGAGGGTGGAAGTACGCAGTATTTT. Its translation is CASSPREGGSTQYF.

The CDR3 spells CASSRWAVTNYGYTF. The CDR3 coding sequence is TGTGCCAGCAGCCGGTGGGCGGTGACTAACTATGGCTACACCTTC. The chain recombines TRBV7-8 with TRBJ1-2, with unresolved D. CDR1 is SGHVS and CDR2 is FQNEAQ in the germline V gene. Deletions cut 5 bases from V and 0 bases from J, with 13 bases between. The CDR3 length is 15 residues.

The chain uses TRBV5-8 and TRBJ1-2; 7 nucleotides match TRBD1. CDR1 and CDR2 (germline): SGHTS, YDEGEE. This CDR3 is 17 amino acids long. V lost 4 bases and J lost 4; bases outside the gene matches: 16. The CDR3 sequence is CASSDWADRDLGYGYTF. CDR3 sequence (DNA): TGTGCCAGCAGCGATTGGGCCGACAGGGACTTAGGCTATGGCTACACCTTC.

This chain joins TRBV27 and TRBJ2-7; TRBD1 matches 8 bases. Losses at the gene ends were 2 bases for V and 3 bases for J; bases not matched to a gene: 6. Per the germline V gene, CDR1 is MNHEY and CDR2 is SMNVEV (reference sequence). The CDR3 sequence is 15 residues long. The chain's CDR3 is CASSLLDRGGYEQYF. The CDR3 DNA follows: TGTGCCAGCAGTTTACTAGACAGGGGAGGCTACGAGCAGTACTTC.

This clonotype was observed a few times. This sequence joins TRBV6-1 and TRBJ2-1; 16 bases map to TRBD2. CDR1 is MNHNS and CDR2 is SASEGT in the germline V gene. The CDR3 extends over 17 amino acids. The trim removed 6 bases at V and 4 bases at J, leaving 6 bases unmatched. CDR3 nucleotides: TGTGCCAGCAGGGGACTAGCGGGGGGGAAAGAATACAATGAGCAGTTCTTC. Encoded protein: CASRGLAGGKEYNEQFF.

Only a few counts were recorded for this clonotype. The chain uses TRBV6-5 and TRBJ2-5; D is perhaps TRBD2 (5 bases). Trimming removed 7 bases from V and 4 bases from J, with 10 bases in between. This CDR3 has 12 residues. Germline V lookup: CDR1 MNHEY, CDR2 SVGAGI. CDR3 coding DNA: TGTGCCAGCACGGCGGGCACAGAGACCCAGTACTTC. Translated: CASTAGTETQYF.

This clonotype was seen a single time. The chain combines TRBV12-3 or TRBV12-4 with TRBJ2-3; D unresolved. The V end was cut by 3 bases, the J end by 6 bases, with 10 bases between. The CDR3 has 13 residues. The CDR3 sequence is CASSFRAQDTQYF. As DNA, the CDR3 is TGTGCCAGCAGTTTTCGGGCGCAGGATACGCAGTATTTT.

The chain uses TRBV6-5 and TRBJ1-4; 8 nucleotides align to TRBD1. This CDR3 spans 14 amino acids. Germline V gene sequence: CDR1 MNHEY, CDR2 SVGAGI. Trimming cost V 8 bases and J 7 bases; bases outside gene matches: 9. This CDR3 reads CASSSRTGREKLFF. Here the CDR3 DNA reads TGTGCCAGCTCCTCGAGGACAGGGCGTGAAAAACTGTTTTTT.

This clonotype showed up just a few times. V is TRBV2 and J is TRBJ2-5; TRBD2 might be the D (5 bases). Gene TRBJ2-7 matches the end of the DNA better, so the J call may be wrong. Germline loops: CDR1 SNHLY, CDR2 FYNNEI. This CDR3 contains 15 residues. The CDR3 nucleotides are TGTGCCAGCAGCCCCCCATCGGGTACGGGGAACGAGCAGTACTTC. As protein: CASSPPSGTGNEQYF.

The J gene is TRBJ1-4, the V gene TRBV10-3; TRBD1 is a possible D gene (6 bases). The ends were cut back, 4 bases at V and 8 bases at J, with 14 bases in the middle. Germline CDR1 ENHRY, CDR2 SYGVKD. The CDR3 is 14 residues long. The CDR3 reads CAISGTGKGEKLFF. Here the CDR3 DNA reads TGTGCCATCAGTGGCACAGGGAAAGGAGAAAAACTGTTTTTT.

The chain uses TRBV3-1 and TRBJ2-1; perhaps TRBD2 as D (7 bases). The CDR3 length is 15 residues. Germline CDR1 and CDR2: LGHDT and YNNKEL (reference sequence). V was shortened by 6 bases and J by 8 bases, with 20 bases between the two germline ends. CDR3 loop: CASSPNHGGGDEQFF. In DNA, the CDR3 is TGTGCCAGCAGTCCAAATCATGGCGGGGGCGATGAGCAGTTCTTC.

This chain uses TRBV20-1 with TRBJ2-1; D is undetermined. CDR3 length: 14 amino acids. V was shortened by 4 bases and J by 0 bases, with 10 bases between the two germline ends. Per the germline V gene, CDR1 is DFQATT and CDR2 is SNEGSKA (reference sequence). The CDR3 here is CSATAESSYNEQFF. CDR3 in DNA: TGCAGTGCTACCGCAGAGAGCTCCTACAATGAGCAGTTCTTC.

The CDR3 DNA follows: TGCGCCAGCAGCCAATCGACACTCCATTATGAAAAACTGTTTTTT. Translated, it gives CASSQSTLHYEKLFF. The chain joins TRBV4-1 to TRBJ1-4; D is unclear. Germline CDR1 reads MGHRA; CDR2 reads YSYEKL. The V end was cut by 2 bases, the J end by 6 bases, with 13 bases between. CDR3 size: 15 residues.

This clonotype was detected a few times. The J gene is TRBJ1-2, the V gene TRBV28, with D uncertain. With 5 bases removed from V and 4 bases from J, the gap between germline ends came to 20 bases. CDR1 and CDR2 from the germline V gene are MDHEN and SYDVKM. This CDR3 spans 16 amino acids. The CDR3 region is CASSGSAAQTTYGYTF. CDR3 DNA: TGTGCCAGCAGTGGCTCCGCCGCCCAAACGACCTATGGCTACACCTTC.

V gene TRBV7-9 combines with J gene TRBJ2-1; 10 bases are shared with TRBD2. The junction had 6 bases not matched to a gene; V was cut back by 5 bases and J by 2 bases. The CDR3 totals 16 residues. The germline V gene encodes CDR1 SEHNR and CDR2 FQNEAQ (reference sequence). CDR3 residues: CASSPLSGGAYNEQFF. The CDR3 region has the DNA TGTGCCAGCAGCCCCCTCAGCGGGGGGGCCTACAATGAGCAGTTCTTC.

This sequence joins TRBV29-1 and TRBJ1-1; TRBD1 aligns across 7 bases. The junction had 13 bases not matched to a gene; V was cut back by 4 bases and J by 8 bases. CDR3 length: 14 residues. In germline, CDR1 is SQVTM, CDR2 ANQGSEA. This chain's CDR3 is CSVVMTNRGAEAFF. CDR3 sequence (DNA): TGCAGCGTTGTAATGACGAACAGGGGCGCCGAAGCTTTCTTT. The full variable domain, in which reference TRBV29-1 and TRBJ1-1 provide the parts outside the CDR3, is SAVISQKPSRDICQRGTSLTIQCQVDSQVTMMFWYRQQPGQSLTLIATANQGSEATYESGFVIDKFPISRPNLTFSTLTVSNMSPEDSSIYLCSVVMTNRGAEAFFGQGTRLTVV.

V usage is TRBV6-5 and J usage is TRBJ2-1; a possible D gene is TRBD1 (6 bases). The CDR3 extends over 15 amino acids. Germline CDR1 and CDR2: MNHEY and SVGAGI. The V end was cut by 6 bases, the J end by 0 bases, with 12 bases between. CDR3 coding DNA: TGTGCCAGCAGGAACAGGGCGAGCTCCTACAATGAGCAGTTCTTC. As protein: CASRNRASSYNEQFF.

The CDR3 region is CAIKVGTDYEQYF. The CDR3 nucleotides are TGTGCCATCAAGGTCGGGACAGACTACGAGCAGTACTTC. V is TRBV10-3 and J is TRBJ2-7; 7 positions match TRBD1. CDR1 ENHRY and CDR2 SYGVKD come from the germline V gene. The CDR3 is made up of 13 amino acids. Losses at the gene ends were 7 bases for V and 3 bases for J; bases not matched to a gene: 6.

The rearrangement joins TRBV4-2 to TRBJ2-3; D is undetermined. The CDR3 has 14 residues. The germline CDR1 and CDR2 sequences are LGHNA and YNFKEQ. Trimming cost V 0 bases and J 8 bases, with 12 bases left between them. In DNA, the CDR3 is TGTGCCAGCAGCCAAGAGCCTACAAGCGTTACGCAGTATTTT. This gives the protein CASSQEPTSVTQYF.

A few counts support this clonotype. In nucleotides, the CDR3 is TGCGCCAGCAAGCAGGCCCTAATGAACACTGAAGCTTTCTTT. This translates into CASKQALMNTEAFF. The chain links TRBV5-1 to TRBJ1-1, with D uncertain. V lost 6 bases and J lost 0, with 12 bases in between. The CDR3 sequence is 14 residues long. Germline CDR1 reads SGHRS; CDR2 reads YFSETQ.

V gene TRBV5-1 combines with J gene TRBJ1-2; a possible D gene is TRBD1 (5 bases). The CDR3 runs 13 residues. Germline V gives CDR1 SGHRS, CDR2 YFSETQ. V was pared by 0 bases and J by 8 bases, with 11 bases between. For the CDR3, the DNA is TGCGCCAGCAGCTTGGATGGGGCGGCGGGCTACACCTTC. Its translation: CASSLDGAAGYTF.

V gene TRBV2 combines with J gene TRBJ2-7, with 8 bases fitting TRBD2. The ends lost 8 bases at V and 7 bases at J; junction bases unmatched: 7. Germline V gene sequence: CDR1 SNHLY, CDR2 FYNNEI. The CDR3 extends over 12 amino acids. CDR3 sequence: CASSREASEQYF. The CDR3 bases are TGTGCCAGCTCGCGGGAGGCTTCTGAGCAGTACTTC.